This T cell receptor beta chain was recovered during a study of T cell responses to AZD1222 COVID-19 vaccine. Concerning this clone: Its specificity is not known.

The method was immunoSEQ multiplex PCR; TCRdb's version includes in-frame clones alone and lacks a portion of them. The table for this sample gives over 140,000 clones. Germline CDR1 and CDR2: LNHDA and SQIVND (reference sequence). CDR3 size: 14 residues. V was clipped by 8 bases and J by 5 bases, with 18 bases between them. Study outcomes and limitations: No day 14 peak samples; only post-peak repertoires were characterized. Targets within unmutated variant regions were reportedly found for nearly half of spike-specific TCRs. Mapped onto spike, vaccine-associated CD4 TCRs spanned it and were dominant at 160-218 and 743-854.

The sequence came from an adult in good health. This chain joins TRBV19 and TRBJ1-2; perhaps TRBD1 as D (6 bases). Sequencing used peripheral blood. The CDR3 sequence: CASWPGAARYGYTF. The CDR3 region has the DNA TGTGCCAGTTGGCCAGGGGCGGCAAGATATGGCTACACCTTC.